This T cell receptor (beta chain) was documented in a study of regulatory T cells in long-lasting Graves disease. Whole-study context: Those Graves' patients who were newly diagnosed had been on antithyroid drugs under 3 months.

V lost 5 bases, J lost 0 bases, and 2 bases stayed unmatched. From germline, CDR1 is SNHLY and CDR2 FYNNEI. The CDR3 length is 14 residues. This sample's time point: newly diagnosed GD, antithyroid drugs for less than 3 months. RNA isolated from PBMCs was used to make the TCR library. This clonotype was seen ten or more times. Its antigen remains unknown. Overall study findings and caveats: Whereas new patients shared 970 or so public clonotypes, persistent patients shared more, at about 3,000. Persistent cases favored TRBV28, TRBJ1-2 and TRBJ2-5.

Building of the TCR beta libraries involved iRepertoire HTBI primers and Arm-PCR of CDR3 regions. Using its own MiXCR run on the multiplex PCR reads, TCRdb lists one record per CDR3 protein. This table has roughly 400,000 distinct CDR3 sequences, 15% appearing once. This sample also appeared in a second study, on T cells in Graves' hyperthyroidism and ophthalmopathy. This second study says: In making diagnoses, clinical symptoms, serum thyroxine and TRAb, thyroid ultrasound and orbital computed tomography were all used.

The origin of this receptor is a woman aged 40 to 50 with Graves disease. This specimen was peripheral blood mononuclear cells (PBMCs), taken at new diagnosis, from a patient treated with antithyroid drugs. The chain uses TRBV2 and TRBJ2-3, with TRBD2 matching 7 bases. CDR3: CASSQLASTDTQYF. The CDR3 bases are TGTGCCAGCAGTCAACTAGCGAGCACAGATACGCAGTATTTT.